Listed below are T cell receptor beta chains from one sample, sequenced in a study of cytomegalovirus exposure and HLA in healthy donors. Only in-frame clones appear in the TCRdb table, and some are missing; sequencing was by immunoSEQ multiplex PCR. The data show fewer than 110,000 clones, with around 66% seen just once and 2.5% to 4% held by the top ten. The sequenced sample was PBMCs. The receptors here all came from a woman in her forties or fifties in good health and CMV-seronegative. Each CDR3 is given with its conserved first and last residue. A D gene is named only where the DNA matches it firmly. Only part of the rows carry a size: once, few, many, or a class if the clone is expanded.

j_call clone_size v_call d_call cdr3_nt cdr3_aa
TRBJ1-5 - TRBV7-8 TRBD1 TGTGCCAGCACCCCGTTGGGACAGGGCAATCAGCCCCAGCATTTT CASTPLGQGNQPQHF
TRBJ2-5 - TRBV11-3 TRBD2 TGTGCCAGCAGCCTAATAGCGGGGGGGCCCCAAGAGACCCAGTACTTC CASSLIAGGPQETQYF
TRBJ1-1 few TRBV6-1 - TGTGCCAGCAGTGAAACCAGACTCCTGAACACTGAAGCTTTCTTT CASSETRLLNTEAFF
TRBJ2-5 - TRBV6-1 - TGTGCCAGCAGCGTTCAACCCGGGGAGACCCAGTACTTC CASSVQPGETQYF
TRBJ2-3 - TRBV10-3 TRBD2 TGTGCCATCGGGGCCGTAGCGGGAGGCACAGATACGCAGTATTTT CAIGAVAGGTDTQYF
TRBJ1-5 few TRBV2 TRBD1 TGTGCCAGCAGTACACAGGGGGCGTACAATCAGCCCCAGCATTTT CASSTQGAYNQPQHF
TRBJ2-1 few TRBV1 - TGCACCAGCAGCCACGAAGCGGCCACCTACAATGAGCAGTTCTTC CTSSHEAATYNEQFF
TRBJ2-1 - TRBV6-4 - TGTGCCAGCAGTTGGGGGGTTCCTTTCTACAATGAGCAGTTCTTC CASSWGVPFYNEQFF
TRBJ2-1 few TRBV11-2 - TGTGCCAGCAGCTTAGGACAGTTCCTTTCCTACAATGAGCAGTTCTTC CASSLGQFLSYNEQFF
TRBJ1-2 - TRBV16 - TGTGCCAGCAGCCAATCTGGACAGTATGGCTACACCTTC CASSQSGQYGYTF
TRBJ2-3 - TRBV5-1 - TGCGCCAGCAGCCGCGGAGCGGCCACCCCAGATACGCAGTATTTT CASSRGAATPDTQYF
TRBJ1-1 few TRBV2 - TGTGCCAGCAGTGAGGACACCAACTTGAACACTGAAGCTTTCTTT CASSEDTNLNTEAFF
TRBJ2-5 - TRBV11-3 - TGTGCCAGCAGCGTGACTAGTCCAGAGACCCAGTACTTC CASSVTSPETQYF
TRBJ1-1 few TRBV6-1 TRBD1 TGTGCCAGCAGTGGGGCAGGGGGGATGACGTACACTGAAGCTTTCTTT CASSGAGGMTYTEAFF
TRBJ1-4 once TRBV29-1 TRBD1 TGCAGCGTTCAGGACAGGGACGAAAAACTGTTTTTT CSVQDRDEKLFF
TRBJ1-2 few TRBV6-6 - TGTGCCAGCAGTTACTCGGAGGGTTCTGCTACCTTC CASSYSEGSATF
TRBJ2-5 - TRBV10-3 TRBD2 TGTGCCATCAGTGAGACCGAGACTAGCGGGGAGACCCAGTACTTC CAISETETSGETQYF
TRBJ2-1 - TRBV6-1 TRBD2 TGTGCCAGCAGGGAAGAAGGGACTAGCGTCCCCAATGAGCAGTTCTTC CASREEGTSVPNEQFF
TRBJ2-3 - TRBV9 TRBD2 TGTGCCAGCAGCGTAGGAACTAGCGGGACAGATACGCAGTATTTT CASSVGTSGTDTQYF
TRBJ2-3 once TRBV7-2 - TGTGCCAGCAGCTTAGTCCTTGCATCTATTAGCACAGATACGCAGTATTTT CASSLVLASISTDTQYF
TRBJ2-3 - TRBV18 - TGTGCCAGCTCACCACGGGCCCCCCCAAGCGATACGCAGTATTTT CASSPRAPPSDTQYF
TRBJ2-7 - TRBV5-1 TRBD2 TGCGCCAGCAGCCTCATAGCGGGAGGGCATTACGAGCAGTACTTC CASSLIAGGHYEQYF
TRBJ1-1 - TRBV2 - TGTGCCAGCAGTGTTAGGACACAGAACACTGAAGCTTTCTTT CASSVRTQNTEAFF
TRBJ2-7 few TRBV14 - TGTGCCAGCAGCCTACGAGGGTATTACGAGCAGTACTTC CASSLRGYYEQYF
TRBJ2-7 - TRBV27 TRBD1 TGTGCCAGCAGTTTATCTGGACAGGGGCGGTACGAGCAGTACTTC CASSLSGQGRYEQYF
TRBJ1-2 - TRBV7-2 TRBD1 TGTGCCAGCACCCCGGACAGGGGGAACTATGGCTACACCTTC CASTPDRGNYGYTF
TRBJ2-1 - TRBV7-9 TRBD2 TGTGCCAGCAGAGTCAGCGGGGGGGCGGTGGGGTCCTACAATGAGCAGTTCTTC CASRVSGGAVGSYNEQFF
TRBJ2-7 - TRBV7-2 - TGTGCCAGCAGCCCAGAGGGCGGTCCCTACGAGCAGTACTTC CASSPEGGPYEQYF
TRBJ2-1 - TRBV5-1 TRBD2 TGCGCCAGCAGCTTGGGAGTCTTAGCGGGCCTACACAATGAGCAGTTCTTC CASSLGVLAGLHNEQFF
TRBJ2-3 - TRBV9 - TGTGCCAGCAGCCTAGAGGGGTTCACAGATACGCAGTATTTT CASSLEGFTDTQYF
TRBJ1-5 few TRBV7-9 - TGTGCCAGCAGCTTAGGTACAGGGAATATTGGGCAGCCCCAGCATTTT CASSLGTGNIGQPQHF
TRBJ2-3 - TRBV28 TRBD1 TGTGCCAGCAGTTTAACGGTGACAGGGGGCGGCACAGATACGCAGTATTTT CASSLTVTGGGTDTQYF
TRBJ1-5 - TRBV6-5 - TGTGCCAGCAGCCAGAGGACGGGACTTCAGCCCCAGCATTTT CASSQRTGLQPQHF
TRBJ2-3 - TRBV7-3 TRBD2 TGTGCCAGCAGCTTAGGGATAGCGGGAGGGAGCACAGATACGCAGTATTTT CASSLGIAGGSTDTQYF
TRBJ2-7 - TRBV27 - TGTGCCAGCAGTTTCGCTAATAACTACGAGCAGTACTTC CASSFANNYEQYF
TRBJ2-3 - TRBV6-1 - TGTGCCAGCAGTGAACAACCTAGCAGCACAGATACGCAGTATTTT CASSEQPSSTDTQYF